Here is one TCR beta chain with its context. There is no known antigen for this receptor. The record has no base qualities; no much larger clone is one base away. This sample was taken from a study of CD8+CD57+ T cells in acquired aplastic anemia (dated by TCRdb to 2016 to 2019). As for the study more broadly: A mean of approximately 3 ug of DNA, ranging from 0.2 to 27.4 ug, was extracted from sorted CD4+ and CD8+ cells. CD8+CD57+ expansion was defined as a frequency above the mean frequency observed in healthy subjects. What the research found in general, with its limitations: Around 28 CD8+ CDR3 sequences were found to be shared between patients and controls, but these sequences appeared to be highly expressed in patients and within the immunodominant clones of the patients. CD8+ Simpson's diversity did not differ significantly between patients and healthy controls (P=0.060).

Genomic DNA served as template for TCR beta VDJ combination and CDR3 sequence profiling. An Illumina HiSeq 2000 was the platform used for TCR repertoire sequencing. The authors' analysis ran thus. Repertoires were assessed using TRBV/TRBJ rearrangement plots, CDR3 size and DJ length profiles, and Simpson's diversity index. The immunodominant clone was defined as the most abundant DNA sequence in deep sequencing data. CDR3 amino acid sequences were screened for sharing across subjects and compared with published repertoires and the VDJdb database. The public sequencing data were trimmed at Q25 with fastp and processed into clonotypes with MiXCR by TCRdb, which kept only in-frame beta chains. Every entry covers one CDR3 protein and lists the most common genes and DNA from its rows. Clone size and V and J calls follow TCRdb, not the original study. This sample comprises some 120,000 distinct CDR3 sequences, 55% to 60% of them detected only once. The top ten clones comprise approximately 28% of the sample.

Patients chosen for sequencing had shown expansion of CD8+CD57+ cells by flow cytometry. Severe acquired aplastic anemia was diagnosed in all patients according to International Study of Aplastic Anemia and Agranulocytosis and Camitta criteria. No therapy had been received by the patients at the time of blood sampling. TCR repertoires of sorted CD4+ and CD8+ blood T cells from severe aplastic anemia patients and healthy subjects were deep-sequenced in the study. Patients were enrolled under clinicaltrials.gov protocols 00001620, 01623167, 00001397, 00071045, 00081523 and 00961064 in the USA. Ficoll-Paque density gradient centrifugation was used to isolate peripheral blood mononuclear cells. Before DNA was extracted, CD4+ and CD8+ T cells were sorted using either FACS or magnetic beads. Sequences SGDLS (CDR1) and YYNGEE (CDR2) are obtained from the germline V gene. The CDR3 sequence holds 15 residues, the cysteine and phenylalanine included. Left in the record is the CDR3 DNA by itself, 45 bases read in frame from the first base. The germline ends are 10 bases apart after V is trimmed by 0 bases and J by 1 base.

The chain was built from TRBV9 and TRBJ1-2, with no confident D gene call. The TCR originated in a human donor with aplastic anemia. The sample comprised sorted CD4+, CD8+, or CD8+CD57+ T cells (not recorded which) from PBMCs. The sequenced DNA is TGTGCCAGCAGCGTAGCGGTTACCGGTAACTATGGCTACACCTTC. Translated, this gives CASSVAVTGNYGYTF.